A selection of T cell receptor beta chains follows, all from one sample in a study of OX40 agonist ivuxolimab in advanced cancers. Data came from immunoSEQ multiplex PCR; TCRdb stores just in-frame clones and leaves some out. Of tens of thousands of clones listed, roughly 85% are singletons. The source material was CD4+ or CD8+ T cells sorted from blood, sampled in a trial of the OX40 agonist ivuxolimab. The receptors originated from an adult with an advanced solid tumor such as melanoma, head and neck, liver or kidney cancer. The CDR3 runs from the conserved cysteine through the conserved F or W. D genes are given only for firm matches. The size field is filled for only some rows; it gives once, few, many or a size class.

d_gene: -; v_gene: TRBV14; abundance: few; j_gene: TRBJ2-7; CDR3nt: TGTGCCAGCAGCCGGGCACCCCTCGACCACGAGCAGTACTTC; CDR3aa: CASSRAPLDHEQYF
d_gene: -; v_gene: TRBV5-6; abundance: -; j_gene: TRBJ1-2; CDR3nt: TGTGCCAGCAGCTTTTCGGACAGCCGAGAACTCTATGGCTACACCTTC; CDR3aa: CASSFSDSRELYGYTF
d_gene: TRBD1; v_gene: TRBV7-2; abundance: -; j_gene: TRBJ1-1; CDR3nt: TGTGCCAGCAGTCGACAGGGTTCGAACACTGAAGCTTTCTTT; CDR3aa: CASSRQGSNTEAFF
d_gene: -; v_gene: TRBV7-3; abundance: medium-sized; j_gene: TRBJ2-7; CDR3nt: TGTGCCAGCAGCCCCAGGGGGGAATCCTCCTACGAGCAGTACTTC; CDR3aa: CASSPRGESSYEQYF
d_gene: -; v_gene: TRBV5-8; abundance: -; j_gene: TRBJ2-1; CDR3nt: TGTGCCAGCAGCTTGTTCCAAGGGGAGCAGTTCTTC; CDR3aa: CASSLFQGEQFF
d_gene: -; v_gene: TRBV6-5; abundance: -; j_gene: TRBJ1-1; CDR3nt: TGTGCCAGCACCCGCATGGGAGCGAACACTGAAGCTTTCTTT; CDR3aa: CASTRMGANTEAFF
d_gene: -; v_gene: TRBV7-3; abundance: once; j_gene: TRBJ2-1; CDR3nt: TGTGCCAGCAGCTCCTTTGGCCCCAATGAGCAGTTCTTC; CDR3aa: CASSSFGPNEQFF
d_gene: -; v_gene: TRBV28; abundance: -; j_gene: TRBJ1-3; CDR3nt: TGTGCCAGCAGTCTCCCAGGGGTTGGAAACACCATATATTTT; CDR3aa: CASSLPGVGNTIYF
d_gene: -; v_gene: TRBV29-1; abundance: -; j_gene: TRBJ2-3; CDR3nt: TGCAGCGCCGACGCGCAGTATTTT; CDR3aa: CSADAQYF
d_gene: -; v_gene: TRBV6-6; abundance: -; j_gene: TRBJ1-5; CDR3nt: TGTGCCAGCAGTTACTCGCCCAGGGCGGGAGAGCCCCAGCATTTT; CDR3aa: CASSYSPRAGEPQHF
d_gene: -; v_gene: TRBV7-8; abundance: -; j_gene: TRBJ1-5; CDR3nt: TGTGCCAGCAGCCGGGACATAAACAATCAGCCCCAGCATTTT; CDR3aa: CASSRDINNQPQHF
d_gene: -; v_gene: TRBV10-3; abundance: -; j_gene: TRBJ2-1; CDR3nt: TGTGCCATCAGGGCTAGCGAGAACCGCAATGAGCAGTTCTTC; CDR3aa: CAIRASENRNEQFF
d_gene: -; v_gene: TRBV5-1; abundance: -; j_gene: TRBJ2-3; CDR3nt: TGCGCCAGCAGATCCGGCTGGGAGGATACGCAGTATTTT; CDR3aa: CASRSGWEDTQYF
d_gene: -; v_gene: TRBV6-4; abundance: -; j_gene: TRBJ1-2; CDR3nt: TGTGCCAGCACCCCGGACAGCTATGGCTACACCTTC; CDR3aa: CASTPDSYGYTF
d_gene: -; v_gene: TRBV5-5; abundance: -; j_gene: TRBJ1-5; CDR3nt: TGTGCCAGCAGCTTGTCAGGGGTCGAGAATCAGCCCCAGCATTTT; CDR3aa: CASSLSGVENQPQHF
d_gene: -; v_gene: TRBV7-9; abundance: -; j_gene: TRBJ1-1; CDR3nt: TGTGCCAGCAGCAAGACGACGGGACGGAACACTGAAGCTTTCTTT; CDR3aa: CASSKTTGRNTEAFF
d_gene: TRBD2; v_gene: TRBV28; abundance: -; j_gene: TRBJ2-7; CDR3nt: TGTGCCAGCAGTACCCCGGGGGGAGATTCCTACGAGCAGTACTTC; CDR3aa: CASSTPGGDSYEQYF
d_gene: TRBD2; v_gene: TRBV7-9; abundance: -; j_gene: TRBJ2-4; CDR3nt: TGTGCCAGCACCGACGACGGGGGGGCCTCCAAAAACATTCAGTACTTC; CDR3aa: CASTDDGGASKNIQYF
d_gene: TRBD1; v_gene: TRBV19; abundance: -; j_gene: TRBJ1-5; CDR3nt: TGTGCCAGTAGTATAGGATGGGACAGGGGCGTCAATCAGCCCCAGCATTTT; CDR3aa: CASSIGWDRGVNQPQHF
d_gene: TRBD1; v_gene: TRBV6-1; abundance: -; j_gene: TRBJ1-5; CDR3nt: TGTGCCAGCAGCCCCGCAGGGGGGCGCGGGCCCCAGCATTTT; CDR3aa: CASSPAGGRGPQHF
d_gene: -; v_gene: TRBV7-9; abundance: -; j_gene: TRBJ2-5; CDR3nt: TGTGCCAGCAGCCATCTACAGGAAGAGACCCAGTACTTC; CDR3aa: CASSHLQEETQYF
d_gene: -; v_gene: TRBV6-1; abundance: -; j_gene: TRBJ2-7; CDR3nt: TGTGCCAGCAGTGAAATCCTAGGGAGGCAGTACTTC; CDR3aa: CASSEILGRQYF
d_gene: -; v_gene: TRBV10-3; abundance: -; j_gene: TRBJ1-5; CDR3nt: TGTGCCATCAGTGAGTCGATCCCAGAAAATCAGCCCCAGCATTTT; CDR3aa: CAISESIPENQPQHF
d_gene: -; v_gene: TRBV5-4; abundance: once; j_gene: TRBJ2-5; CDR3nt: TGTGCCAGCAGCTTGGAGGCAGGGGCGACGGAGACCCAGTACTTC; CDR3aa: CASSLEAGATETQYF
d_gene: -; v_gene: TRBV11-1; abundance: -; j_gene: TRBJ1-1; CDR3nt: TGTGCCAGCAGTTCTCCTCGGGGGGCTGACGGCACTGAAGCTTTCTTT; CDR3aa: CASSSPRGADGTEAFF
d_gene: TRBD2; v_gene: TRBV6-1; abundance: -; j_gene: TRBJ2-5; CDR3nt: TGTGCCAGCAGTGAAAGGGCGGGAGGGCCGGTGACCCAGTACTTC; CDR3aa: CASSERAGGPVTQYF
d_gene: -; v_gene: TRBV29-1; abundance: once; j_gene: TRBJ2-3; CDR3nt: TGCAGCGTTGAAGATCAGGGTAGGGCAGGGTATTTT; CDR3aa: CSVEDQGRAGYF
d_gene: -; v_gene: TRBV18; abundance: -; j_gene: TRBJ2-6; CDR3nt: TGTGCCAGCTCACCCTTATCTGGGGCCAACGTCCTGACTTTC; CDR3aa: CASSPLSGANVLTF
d_gene: -; v_gene: TRBV7-2; abundance: -; j_gene: TRBJ1-5; CDR3nt: TGTGCCAGCAGCCCGACGGCAGGCAATCAGCCCCAGCATTTT; CDR3aa: CASSPTAGNQPQHF
d_gene: -; v_gene: TRBV7-9; abundance: -; j_gene: TRBJ2-1; CDR3nt: TGTGCCAGCAGCTTAGTACTCCACCATGAGCAGTTCTTC; CDR3aa: CASSLVLHHEQFF
d_gene: -; v_gene: TRBV28; abundance: few; j_gene: TRBJ2-3; CDR3nt: TGTGCCAGCACCCTCAGGGGAACAGATACGCAGTATTTT; CDR3aa: CASTLRGTDTQYF
d_gene: TRBD1; v_gene: TRBV5-1; abundance: -; j_gene: TRBJ1-2; CDR3nt: TGCGCCAGCAGCTTGGAGTCAGGGGGGAGAGGCTACACCTTC; CDR3aa: CASSLESGGRGYTF
d_gene: -; v_gene: TRBV30; abundance: -; j_gene: TRBJ2-7; CDR3nt: TGTGCCTGGAGTGTTGACGGGAGTTACGAGCAGTACTTC; CDR3aa: CAWSVDGSYEQYF
d_gene: TRBD1; v_gene: TRBV7-2; abundance: -; j_gene: TRBJ1-2; CDR3nt: TGTGCCAGCAGCAAATACACAGGGGGCGGGGGCTACACCTTC; CDR3aa: CASSKYTGGGGYTF
d_gene: TRBD1; v_gene: TRBV7-9; abundance: -; j_gene: TRBJ2-7; CDR3nt: TGTGCCAGCAGCCTACCGGGACAGGGGGCGGGGGACGAGCAGTACTTC; CDR3aa: CASSLPGQGAGDEQYF
d_gene: TRBD2; v_gene: TRBV6-1; abundance: once; j_gene: TRBJ2-3; CDR3nt: TGTGCCGCGGGGACTAGCGAAACAGATACGCAGTATTTT; CDR3aa: CAAGTSETDTQYF
d_gene: -; v_gene: TRBV5-1; abundance: -; j_gene: TRBJ1-5; CDR3nt: TGCGCCAGCAGCCCGGGACGAGGCACAAGAAATCAGCCCCAGCATTTT; CDR3aa: CASSPGRGTRNQPQHF
d_gene: TRBD1; v_gene: TRBV18; abundance: -; j_gene: TRBJ2-7; CDR3nt: TGTGCCAGCTCACCACGGGAATCAGGGGGCGAGCAGTACTTC; CDR3aa: CASSPRESGGEQYF
d_gene: -; v_gene: TRBV30; abundance: -; j_gene: TRBJ1-3; CDR3nt: TGTGCCTGGAGTGTACTTTCGGGAAACACCATATATTTT; CDR3aa: CAWSVLSGNTIYF
d_gene: -; v_gene: TRBV7-2; abundance: once; j_gene: TRBJ2-7; CDR3nt: TGTGCCAGCAGCCGAGGACTGCACAGCTCCTACGAGCAGTACTTC; CDR3aa: CASSRGLHSSYEQYF
d_gene: -; v_gene: TRBV19; abundance: few; j_gene: TRBJ1-4; CDR3nt: TGTGCCAGTAGTATGGAACCCCGGTTTGCAACTAATGAAAAACTGTTTTTT; CDR3aa: CASSMEPRFATNEKLFF
d_gene: TRBD2; v_gene: TRBV4-1; abundance: -; j_gene: TRBJ2-5; CDR3nt: TGCGCCAGCAGCCAGGGACTAGCGGATATCCAAGAGACCCAGTACTTC; CDR3aa: CASSQGLADIQETQYF